This TCR beta chain was recorded in a study of cytomegalovirus exposure and HLA in healthy donors. Whole-study results and caveats: Later analysis demonstrated an association between a missense DCLRE1C variant and TCR beta V- and J-gene trimming. CMV serostatus was the sole immune exposure data available. Later analysis showed most CMV-associated TCR beta chains appearing HLA-restricted.

Nominally healthy donors were sampled, though unrecorded immune exposures were likely. Remarks on this clone: As yet, its antigen is unknown.

Trimming pared 8 bases from V and 5 bases from J, leaving 21 bases between. Germline-derived CDR1 and CDR2 are GTSNPN and SVGIG (reference sequence). This CDR3 has 14 residues. The PCR used 60 Vbeta and 13 Jbeta primers. Clones were sequenced by immunoSEQ multiplex PCR, and TCRdb holds only the in-frame ones, with some missing. The sample holds some 200,000 clones; approximately 82% are singletons and the top ten take 1.5% to 2%. The sequence was obtained from a young woman in good health and CMV-seronegative. Sequenced: PBMCs. The chain has TRBV30 and TRBJ1-1; TRBD1 might be the D (5 bases). As DNA, the CDR3 is TGTGCCCTCAGGCAGGGAGGGTTTGTAACTGAAGCTTTCTTT. Amino acids: CALRQGGFVTEAFF.